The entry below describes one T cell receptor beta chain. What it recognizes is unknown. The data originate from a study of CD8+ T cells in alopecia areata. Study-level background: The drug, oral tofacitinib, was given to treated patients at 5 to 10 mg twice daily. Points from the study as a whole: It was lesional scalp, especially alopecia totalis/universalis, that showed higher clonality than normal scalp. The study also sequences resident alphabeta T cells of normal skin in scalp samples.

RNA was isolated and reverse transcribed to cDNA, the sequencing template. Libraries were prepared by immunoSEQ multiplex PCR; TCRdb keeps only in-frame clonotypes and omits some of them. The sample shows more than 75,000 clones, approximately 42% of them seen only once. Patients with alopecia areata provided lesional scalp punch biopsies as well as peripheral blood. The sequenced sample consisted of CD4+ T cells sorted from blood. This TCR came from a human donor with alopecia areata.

The CDR3 region is CASRNRGPRSYEQYF. CDR3 coding DNA: TGTGCCAGCCGAAACAGGGGCCCCAGGTCCTACGAGCAGTACTTC. V and J are TRBV25-1 and TRBJ2-7, with TRBD1 matching 7 bases. The CDR3 runs to 15 residues. Germline lookup yields CDR1 MGHDK and CDR2 SYGVNS. Trimming at V came to 8 bases and at J to 1 base, leaving 11 bases not matched to a gene.